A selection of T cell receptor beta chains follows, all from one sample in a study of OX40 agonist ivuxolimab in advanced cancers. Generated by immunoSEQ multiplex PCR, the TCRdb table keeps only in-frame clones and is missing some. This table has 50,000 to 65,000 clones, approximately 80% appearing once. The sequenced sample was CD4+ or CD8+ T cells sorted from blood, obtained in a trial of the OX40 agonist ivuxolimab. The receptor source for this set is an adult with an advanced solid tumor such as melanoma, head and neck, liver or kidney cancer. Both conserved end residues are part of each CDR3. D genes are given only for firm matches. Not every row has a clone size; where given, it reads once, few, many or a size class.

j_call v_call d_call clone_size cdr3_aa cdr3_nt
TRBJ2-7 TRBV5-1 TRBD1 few CASSLAPGQGTYEQYF TGCGCCAGCAGCTTGGCCCCGGGACAGGGAACCTACGAGCAGTACTTC
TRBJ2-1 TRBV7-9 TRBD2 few CASSLPPRLAGRRNEQFF TGTGCCAGCAGCTTACCGCCTAGACTAGCGGGCCGAAGGAATGAGCAGTTCTTC
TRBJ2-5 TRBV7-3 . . CASSPDGFQETQYF TGTGCCAGCAGCCCCGACGGATTTCAAGAGACCCAGTACTTC
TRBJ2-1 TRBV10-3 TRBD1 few CAISEDRGISYNEQFF TGTGCCATCAGTGAGGACAGGGGAATCTCCTACAATGAGCAGTTCTTC
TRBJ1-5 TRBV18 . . CASSPGGGDQPQHF TGTGCCAGCTCACCAGGGGGTGGGGACCAGCCCCAGCATTTT
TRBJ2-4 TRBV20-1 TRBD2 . CSAAGEDIQYF TGCAGTGCTGCGGGGGAGGACATTCAGTACTTC
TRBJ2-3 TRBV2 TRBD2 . CASSDRNRLAGLQYF TGTGCCAGCAGTGACCGCAACCGACTAGCGGGGCTACAGTATTTT
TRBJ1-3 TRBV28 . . CASSPPGQPGNTIYF TGTGCCAGCAGTCCCCCCGGACAGCCTGGAAACACCATATATTTT
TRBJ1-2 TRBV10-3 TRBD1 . CAISEPGQGDYGYTF TGTGCCATCAGTGAACCGGGACAGGGCGACTATGGCTACACCTTC
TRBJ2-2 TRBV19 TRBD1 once CASSITGGWTGELFF TGTGCCAGTAGTATCACAGGGGGCTGGACCGGGGAGCTGTTTTTT
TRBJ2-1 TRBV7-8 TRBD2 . CASSPTSGAPGEQFF TGTGCCAGCAGCCCTACTAGCGGGGCCCCGGGTGAGCAGTTCTTC
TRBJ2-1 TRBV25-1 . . CASSHRSRLQGDEQFF TGTGCCAGCAGTCACAGAAGTAGACTACAGGGCGATGAGCAGTTCTTC
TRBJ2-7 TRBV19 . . CASSTDRFSYEQYF TGTGCCAGTAGCACGGACAGATTTTCCTACGAGCAGTACTTC
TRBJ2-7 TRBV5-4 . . CASGGPYEQYF TGTGCCAGCGGTGGGCCCTACGAGCAGTACTTC
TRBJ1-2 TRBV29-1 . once CSVPNKGGGYGYTF TGCAGCGTTCCCAACAAGGGGGGCGGTTATGGCTACACCTTC
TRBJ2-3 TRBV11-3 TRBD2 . CASSSGRGGDTQYF TGTGCCAGCAGCTCAGGGAGGGGTGGGGATACGCAGTATTTT
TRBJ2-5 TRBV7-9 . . CASSPLSGIQETQYF TGTGCCAGCAGCCCCCTATCAGGTATCCAAGAGACCCAGTACTTC
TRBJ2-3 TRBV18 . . CASSWDRSTDTQYF TGTGCCAGCTCCTGGGATCGTAGCACAGATACGCAGTATTTT
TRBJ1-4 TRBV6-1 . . CASRHIDQGTELFF TGTGCCAGCAGGCACATAGATCAGGGGACCGAACTGTTTTTT
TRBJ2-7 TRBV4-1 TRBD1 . CASSHIRAGGTYEQYF TGCGCCAGCAGTCACATTCGGGCAGGGGGCACCTACGAGCAGTACTTC